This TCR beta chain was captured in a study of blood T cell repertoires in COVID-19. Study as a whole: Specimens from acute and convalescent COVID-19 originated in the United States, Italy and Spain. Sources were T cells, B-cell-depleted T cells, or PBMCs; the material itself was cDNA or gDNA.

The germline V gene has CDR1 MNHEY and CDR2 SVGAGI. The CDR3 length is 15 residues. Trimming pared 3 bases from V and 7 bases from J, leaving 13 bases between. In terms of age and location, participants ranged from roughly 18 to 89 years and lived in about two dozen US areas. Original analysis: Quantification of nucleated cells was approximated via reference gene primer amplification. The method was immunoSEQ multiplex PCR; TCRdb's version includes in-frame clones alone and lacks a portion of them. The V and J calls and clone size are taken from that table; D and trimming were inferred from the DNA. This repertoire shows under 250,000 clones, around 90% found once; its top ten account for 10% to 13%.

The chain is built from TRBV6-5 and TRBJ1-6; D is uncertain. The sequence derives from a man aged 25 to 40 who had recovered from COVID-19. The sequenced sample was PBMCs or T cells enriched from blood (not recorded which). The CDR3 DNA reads TGTGCCAGCAGTTATTCTTCGTGGGAGAATTCACCCCTCCACTTT. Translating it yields CASSYSSWENSPLHF.